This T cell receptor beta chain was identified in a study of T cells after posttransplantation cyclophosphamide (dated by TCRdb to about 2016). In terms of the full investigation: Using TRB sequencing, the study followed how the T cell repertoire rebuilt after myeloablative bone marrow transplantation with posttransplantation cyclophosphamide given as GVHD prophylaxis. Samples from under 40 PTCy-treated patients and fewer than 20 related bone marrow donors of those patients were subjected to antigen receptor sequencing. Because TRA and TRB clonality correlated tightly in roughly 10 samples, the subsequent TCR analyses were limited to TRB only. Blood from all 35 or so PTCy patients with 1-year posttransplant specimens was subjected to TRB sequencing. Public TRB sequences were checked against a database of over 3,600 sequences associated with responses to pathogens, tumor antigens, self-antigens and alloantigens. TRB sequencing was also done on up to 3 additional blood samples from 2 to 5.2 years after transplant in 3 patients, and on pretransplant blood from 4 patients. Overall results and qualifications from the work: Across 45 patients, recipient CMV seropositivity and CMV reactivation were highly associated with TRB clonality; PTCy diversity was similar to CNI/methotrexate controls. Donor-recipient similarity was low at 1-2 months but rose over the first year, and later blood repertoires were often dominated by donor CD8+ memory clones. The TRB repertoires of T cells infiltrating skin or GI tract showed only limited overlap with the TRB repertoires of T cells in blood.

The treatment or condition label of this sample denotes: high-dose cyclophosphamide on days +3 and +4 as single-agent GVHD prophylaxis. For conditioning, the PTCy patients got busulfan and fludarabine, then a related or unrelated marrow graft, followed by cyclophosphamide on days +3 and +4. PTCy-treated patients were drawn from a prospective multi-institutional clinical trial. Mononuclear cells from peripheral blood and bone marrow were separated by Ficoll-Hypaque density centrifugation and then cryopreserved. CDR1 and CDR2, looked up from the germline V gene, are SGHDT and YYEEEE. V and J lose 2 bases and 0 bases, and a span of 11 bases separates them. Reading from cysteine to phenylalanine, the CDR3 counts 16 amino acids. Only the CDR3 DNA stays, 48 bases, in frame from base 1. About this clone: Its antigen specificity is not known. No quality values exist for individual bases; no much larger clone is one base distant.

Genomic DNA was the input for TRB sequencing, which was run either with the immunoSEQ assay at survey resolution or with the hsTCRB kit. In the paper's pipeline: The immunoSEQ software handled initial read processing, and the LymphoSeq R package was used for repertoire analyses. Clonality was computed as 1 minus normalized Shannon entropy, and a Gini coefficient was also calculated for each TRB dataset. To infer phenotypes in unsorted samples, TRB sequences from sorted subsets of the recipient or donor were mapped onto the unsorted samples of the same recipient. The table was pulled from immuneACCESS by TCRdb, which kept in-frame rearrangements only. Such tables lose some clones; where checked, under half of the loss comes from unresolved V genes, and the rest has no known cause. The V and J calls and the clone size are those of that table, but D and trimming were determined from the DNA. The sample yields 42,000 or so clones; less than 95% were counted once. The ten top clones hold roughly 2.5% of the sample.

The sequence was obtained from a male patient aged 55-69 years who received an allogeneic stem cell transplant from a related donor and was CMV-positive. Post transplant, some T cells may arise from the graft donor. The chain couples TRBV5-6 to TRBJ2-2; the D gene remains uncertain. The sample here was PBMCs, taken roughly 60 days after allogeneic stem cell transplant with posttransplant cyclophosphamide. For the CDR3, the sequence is CASSFLSASNTGELFF. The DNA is TGTGCCAGCAGCTTTCTCAGCGCTTCGAACACCGGGGAGCTGTTTTTT.